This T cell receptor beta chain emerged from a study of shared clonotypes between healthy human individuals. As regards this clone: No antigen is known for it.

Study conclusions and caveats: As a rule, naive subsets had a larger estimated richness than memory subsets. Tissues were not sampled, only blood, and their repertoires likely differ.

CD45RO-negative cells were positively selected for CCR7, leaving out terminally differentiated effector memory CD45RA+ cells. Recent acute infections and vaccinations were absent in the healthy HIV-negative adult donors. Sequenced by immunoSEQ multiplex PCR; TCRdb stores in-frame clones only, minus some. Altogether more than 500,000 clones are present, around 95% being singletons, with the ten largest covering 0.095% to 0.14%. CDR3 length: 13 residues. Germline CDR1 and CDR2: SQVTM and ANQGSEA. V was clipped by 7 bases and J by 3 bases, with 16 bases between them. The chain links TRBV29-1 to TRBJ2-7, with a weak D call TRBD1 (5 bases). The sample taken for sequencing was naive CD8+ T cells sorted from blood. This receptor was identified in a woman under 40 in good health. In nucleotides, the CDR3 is TGCAGCGCGGAGAGTGGGCAGGGCTACGAGCAGTACTTC. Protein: CSAESGQGYEQYF.